The TCR beta chain under discussion was sequenced for a study of T cell responses to AZD1222 COVID-19 vaccine. About this clone: Antigen: not known.

Profiled with immunoSEQ multiplex PCR; TCRdb holds only in-frame clones, not every one. The sample lists about 160,000 clones; 90% to 95% were seen once. Study results and caveats: No day 14 peak samples; only post-peak repertoires were characterized. It was only a handful of AZD1222 recipients who were seropositive at baseline. The donor group comprised mostly white British people and more females; the analysis possibly underestimated clonal diversity.

With 5 bases clipped from V and 4 bases from J, the junction kept 5 bases outside the gene matches. The CDR3 covers 15 residues. Germline V gives CDR1 SGHTA, CDR2 FQGNSA. This receptor was obtained from an adult who received the AZD1222 COVID-19 vaccine. The starting material was peripheral blood, obtained 28 days after the second AZD1222 dose. This chain joins TRBV7-2 and TRBJ1-6; TRBD1 matches 7 bases. CDR3 amino acids: CASSVGQTYNSPLHF. The CDR3 bases are TGTGCCAGCAGCGTGGGACAGACGTATAATTCACCCCTCCACTTT.